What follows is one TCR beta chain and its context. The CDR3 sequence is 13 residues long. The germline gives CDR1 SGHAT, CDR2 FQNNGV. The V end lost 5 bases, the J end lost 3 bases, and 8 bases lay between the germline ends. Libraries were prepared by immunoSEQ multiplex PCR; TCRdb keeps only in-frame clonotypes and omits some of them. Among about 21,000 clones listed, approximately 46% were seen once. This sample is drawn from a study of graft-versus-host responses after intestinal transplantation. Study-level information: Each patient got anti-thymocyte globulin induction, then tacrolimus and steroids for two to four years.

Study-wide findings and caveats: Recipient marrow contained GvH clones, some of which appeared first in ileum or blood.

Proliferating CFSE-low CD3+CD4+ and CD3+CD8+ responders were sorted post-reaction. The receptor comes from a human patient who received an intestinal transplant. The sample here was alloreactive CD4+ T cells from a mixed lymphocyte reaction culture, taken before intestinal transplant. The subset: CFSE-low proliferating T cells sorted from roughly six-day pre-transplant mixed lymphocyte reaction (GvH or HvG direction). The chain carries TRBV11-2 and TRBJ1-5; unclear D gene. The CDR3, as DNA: TGTGCCAGCAGCCGCGGTCTCAATCAGCCCCAGCATTTT. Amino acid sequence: CASSRGLNQPQHF.